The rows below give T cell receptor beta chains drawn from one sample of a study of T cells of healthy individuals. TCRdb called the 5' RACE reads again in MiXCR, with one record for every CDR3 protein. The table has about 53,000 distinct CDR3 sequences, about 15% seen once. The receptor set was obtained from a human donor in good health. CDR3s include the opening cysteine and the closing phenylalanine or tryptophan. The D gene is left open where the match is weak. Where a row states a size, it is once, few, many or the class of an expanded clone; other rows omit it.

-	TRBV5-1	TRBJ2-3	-	TGCGCCAGCAGCTTGAACAAGGGAAGCACAGATACGCAGTATTTT	CASSLNKGSTDTQYF
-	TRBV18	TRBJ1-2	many	TGTGCCAGCTCACCACTGGACACCTATGGCTACACCTTC	CASSPLDTYGYTF
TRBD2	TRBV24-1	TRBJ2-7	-	TGTGCCCCCCCCCCGTTAAGCGGCCTAGCGGGGGCCTACGAGCAGTACTTC	CAPPPLSGLAGAYEQYF
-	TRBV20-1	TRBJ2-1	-	TGCAGTGCTAGGAACAGGGTGGATGAGCAGTTCTTC	CSARNRVDEQFF
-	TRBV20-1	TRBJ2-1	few	TGCAGTCCCGGACGAATCAATGAGCAGTTCTTC	CSPGRINEQFF
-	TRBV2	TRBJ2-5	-	TGTGCCGCACGCCGAGGGGCGGGGGAGACCCAGTACTTC	CAARRGAGETQYF
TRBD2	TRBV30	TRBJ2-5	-	TGTGCCTGGAATAGGCTAGCGGATCAAGAGACCCAGTACTTC	CAWNRLADQETQYF
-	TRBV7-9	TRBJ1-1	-	TGTGCCAGCAGCTTACTCGGACGGAAGAACACTGAAGCTTTCTTT	CASSLLGRKNTEAFF
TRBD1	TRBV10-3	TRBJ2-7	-	TGTGCCACCACGGGACAGGGAACCTACGAGCAGTACTTC	CATTGQGTYEQYF
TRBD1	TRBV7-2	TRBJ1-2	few	TGTGCCAGCAGCTTCGGGACAGCCACAACTAACTATGGCTACACCTTC	CASSFGTATTNYGYTF
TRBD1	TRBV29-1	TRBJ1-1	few	TGCAGCGTCAACAGGGGACCCACTGAAGCTTTCTTT	CSVNRGPTEAFF
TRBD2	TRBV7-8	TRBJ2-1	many	TGTGCCAGCACTAGCGGGGGGTCTCGGAATGAGCAGTTCTTC	CASTSGGSRNEQFF
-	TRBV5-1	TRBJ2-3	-	TGCGCCAGCAGCTTGGCGGGCTTAACAGATACGCAGTATTTT	CASSLAGLTDTQYF
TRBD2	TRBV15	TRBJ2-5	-	TGTGCCACCAGCAGAGATCTAGCGGGGGGAGAGGCCCAGTACTTC	CATSRDLAGGEAQYF
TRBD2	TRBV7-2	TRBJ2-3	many	TGTGCCAGCAGTCTTAGCGGGGGGGGCGCAGATACGCAGTATTTT	CASSLSGGGADTQYF
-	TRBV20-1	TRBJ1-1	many	TGCAGTGCTAGTCTGGGCCTGAACACTGAAGCTTTCTTT	CSASLGLNTEAFF
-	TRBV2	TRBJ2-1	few	TGTGCCAGCTGGCAGGGTGTGAATGAGCAGTTCTTC	CASWQGVNEQFF
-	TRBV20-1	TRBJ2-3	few	TGCAGTGCTAAGGGGGGCCTTAGCACAGATACGCAGTATTTT	CSAKGGLSTDTQYF
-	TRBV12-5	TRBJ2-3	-	TGTGCTAGTGGTTTGGTACGGGACGGGACTGTCGGGGGAGGCACAGATACGCAGTATTTT	CASGLVRDGTVGGGTDTQYF
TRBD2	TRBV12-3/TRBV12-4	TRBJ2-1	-	TGTGCCAGCAGTTTTGGGCCTAGCGGGACGGGGGAGCAGTTCTTC	CASSFGPSGTGEQFF
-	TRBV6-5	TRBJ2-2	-	TGTGCCAGCACCAAAAGCGTCCGTGGGAACACCGGGGAGCTGTTTTTT	CASTKSVRGNTGELFF
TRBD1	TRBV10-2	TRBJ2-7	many	TGCGCCAGCAGTGATAGTTTCGGGACAGGGGGCTACGAGCAGTACTTC	CASSDSFGTGGYEQYF
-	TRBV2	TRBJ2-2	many	TGTGCCAGCAGTGAAGCAGGGTTCGGGGAGCTGTTTTTT	CASSEAGFGELFF
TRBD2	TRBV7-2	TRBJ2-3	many	TGTGCCAGCAGCTCTTTGGGGGCTAGCGGGGCGCAGTATTTT	CASSSLGASGAQYF
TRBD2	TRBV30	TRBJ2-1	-	TGTGCCGGCGGACTAGATTCCTACAATGAGCAGTTCTTC	CAGGLDSYNEQFF
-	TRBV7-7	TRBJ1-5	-	TGTGCCAGCAGCTCCCGCGGTCAGGGGTATAGCAATCAGCCCCAGCATTTT	CASSSRGQGYSNQPQHF
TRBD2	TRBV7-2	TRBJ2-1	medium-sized	TGTGCCAGCAGCTTAGGTCCGACTAGCGGGAACAATGAGCAGTTCTTC	CASSLGPTSGNNEQFF
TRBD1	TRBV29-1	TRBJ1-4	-	TGCAGCGCTGGACAGGGTTCTAATGAAAAACTGTTTTTT	CSAGQGSNEKLFF
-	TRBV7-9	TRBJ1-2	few	TGTGCCAGCAGCCTAGTGGAGATCTCTTATGGCTACACCTTC	CASSLVEISYGYTF
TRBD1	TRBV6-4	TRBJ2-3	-	TGTGCCAGCAGTGAAGAGGTGACAGGGGGCACAGATACGCAGTATTTT	CASSEEVTGGTDTQYF
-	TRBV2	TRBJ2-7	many	TGTGCCAGCAGTGGTCCATTCGAGGACGAGCAGTACTTC	CASSGPFEDEQYF
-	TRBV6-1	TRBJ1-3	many	TGTGCCAGCAGTGAAGGAGGGGCCACTGGAAACACCATATATTTT	CASSEGGATGNTIYF
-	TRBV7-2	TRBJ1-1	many	TGTGCCAGCAGCTCTCAGGGATCGAACACTGAAGCTTTCTTT	CASSSQGSNTEAFF
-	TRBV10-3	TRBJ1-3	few	TGTGCCATCAGTGAGTGGGAGTCTGGAAACACCATATATTTT	CAISEWESGNTIYF
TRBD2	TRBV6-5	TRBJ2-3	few	TGTGCCAGTCCTATCGAACCGATTACTAGCGGGAGAAGAGATACGCAGTATTTT	CASPIEPITSGRRDTQYF
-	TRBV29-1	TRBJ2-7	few	TGCAGCGTTGGCTTCACAGTCGAGCACTACGAGCAGTACTTC	CSVGFTVEHYEQYF
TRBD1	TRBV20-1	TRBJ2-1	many	TGCAGTGCTAGAACCGGGACAGGGGATGAGCAGTTCTTC	CSARTGTGDEQFF
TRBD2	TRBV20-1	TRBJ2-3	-	TGCAGTGCTAGAGCTAGCGGGAGGGCCTTTACAGATACGCAGTATTTT	CSARASGRAFTDTQYF
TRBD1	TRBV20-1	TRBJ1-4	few	TGCAGTGCGGGGACAGGGGGCGGGGGTGAAAAACTGTTTTTT	CSAGTGGGGEKLFF
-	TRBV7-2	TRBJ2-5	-	TGTGCCAGCAGAATTCAAGAGACCCAGTACTTC	CASRIQETQYF
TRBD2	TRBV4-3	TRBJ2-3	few	TGCGCCAGCAGCTTTGGACTAGCGAGGGATACGCAGTATTTT	CASSFGLARDTQYF
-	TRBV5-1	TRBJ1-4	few	TGCGCCAGCAGCTTGGCCGGGACGGCGGAAAAACTGTTTTTT	CASSLAGTAEKLFF
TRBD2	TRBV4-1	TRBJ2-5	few	TGCGCCAGCAGTCCGACGACTAGCGTGACCCAAGAGACCCAGTACTTC	CASSPTTSVTQETQYF
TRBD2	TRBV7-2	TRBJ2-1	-	TGTGCCAGCAGCCCGGGACTAGCGGGAGACAATGAGCAGTTCTTC	CASSPGLAGDNEQFF
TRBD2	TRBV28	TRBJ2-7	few	TGTGCCAGCAATCTACTAGCGGGAGGGCCACGGGAGCAGTACTTC	CASNLLAGGPREQYF
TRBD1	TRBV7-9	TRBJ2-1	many	TGTGCCAGCAGCTTAGGGGACAGGGGTTACAATGAGCAGTTCTTC	CASSLGDRGYNEQFF
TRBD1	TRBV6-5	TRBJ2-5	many	TGTGCCAGCAGTCCCGGGACAGGGAAAGAGACCCAGTACTTC	CASSPGTGKETQYF
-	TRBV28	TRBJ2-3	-	TGTGCCAGCAGAGGTCTAACGGATCATACGCAGTATTTT	CASRGLTDHTQYF
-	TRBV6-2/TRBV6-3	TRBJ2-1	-	TGTGCCAGCAGTTACCGCGATCAGGGGTACAATGAGCAGTTCTTC	CASSYRDQGYNEQFF
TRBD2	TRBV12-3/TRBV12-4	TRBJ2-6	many	TGTGCCAGCAGTTCCCCGGGGGGGGCGGATGGGGCCAACGTCCTGACTTTC	CASSSPGGADGANVLTF
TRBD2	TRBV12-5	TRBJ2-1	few	TGTGCTAGTGGTTTGCTCAGACTAGCGGGGGTGTACAATGAGCAGTTCTTC	CASGLLRLAGVYNEQFF
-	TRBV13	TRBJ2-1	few	TGTGCCAGCAGCTTAGGAGTCGGGCAGTTCTTC	CASSLGVGQFF
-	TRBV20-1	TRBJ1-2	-	TGCAGTGCTAGAGATCAGTCTAACTATGGCTACACCTTC	CSARDQSNYGYTF
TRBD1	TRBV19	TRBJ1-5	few	TGTGCCTCCTTACAGGGGGGTGGCAATCAGCCCCAGCATTTT	CASLQGGGNQPQHF
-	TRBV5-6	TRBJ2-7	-	TGTGCCAGCAGCTTGGGCGATTGGGACGAGCAGTACTTC	CASSLGDWDEQYF
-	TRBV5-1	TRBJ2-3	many	TGCGCCAGCAGCTCAGTAGTGTTTGGGGCCAATACAGATACGCAGTATTTT	CASSSVVFGANTDTQYF